This T cell receptor (beta chain) was sequenced for a study of CD8 T cells in Susac syndrome. Overall study: The sequenced Susac syndrome patients comprised roughly 6 with active disease and about eight in remission.

About this clonotype: Its antigen is still unknown.

It was with random hexamers that about 0.45 to 1 ug RNA was reverse transcribed. TCRdb itself ran the immunoSEQ multiplex PCR reads through MiXCR, one entry per CDR3 protein. This sample has hundreds of thousands of distinct CDR3 sequences, with 85% to 95% found just once. Whole-study results and caveats: In Susac patients, clonal expansion was not detected in CD4+ cells.

The sample comprised CD4+ T cells from PBMCs. This sequence was found in a human donor with Susac syndrome.

The CDR3 DNA sequence: TGTGCCAGCAGTTTAGGGTTTGGGCTGCCCAGAACCAAAAACATTCAGTACTTC. Encoded protein: CASSLGFGLPRTKNIQYF. The chain carries TRBV28 and TRBJ2-4; D remains ambiguous. This CDR3 has 18 residues. V dropped 2 bases and J dropped 2 bases, with 19 bases sitting between them. Germline values: CDR1 MDHEN, CDR2 SYDVKM.